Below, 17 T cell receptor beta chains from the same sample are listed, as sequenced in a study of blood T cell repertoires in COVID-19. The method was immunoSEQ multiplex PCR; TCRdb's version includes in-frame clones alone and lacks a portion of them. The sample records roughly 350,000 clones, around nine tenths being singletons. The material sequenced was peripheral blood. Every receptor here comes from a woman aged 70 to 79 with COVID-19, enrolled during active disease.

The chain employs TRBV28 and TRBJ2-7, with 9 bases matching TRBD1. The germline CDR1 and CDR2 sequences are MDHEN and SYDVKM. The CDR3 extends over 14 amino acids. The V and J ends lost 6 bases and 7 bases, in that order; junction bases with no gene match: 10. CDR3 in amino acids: CASSSQGAGGEQYF. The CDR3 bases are TGTGCCAGCAGCTCACAGGGGGCAGGTGGGGAGCAGTACTTC.

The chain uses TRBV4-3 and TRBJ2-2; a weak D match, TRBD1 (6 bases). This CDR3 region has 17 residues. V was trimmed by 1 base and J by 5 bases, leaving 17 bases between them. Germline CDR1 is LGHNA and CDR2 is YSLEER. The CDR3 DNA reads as TGCGCCAGCAGCCAAGTAGGGCACAGGGTAAAGACCGGGGAGCTGTTTTTT. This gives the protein CASSQVGHRVKTGELFF.

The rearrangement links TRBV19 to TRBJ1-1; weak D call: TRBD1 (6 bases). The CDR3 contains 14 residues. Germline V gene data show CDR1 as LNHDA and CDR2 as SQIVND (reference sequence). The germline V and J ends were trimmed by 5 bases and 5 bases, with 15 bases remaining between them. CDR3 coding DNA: TGTGCCAGTAGTGCACAGGCAGGGGTGACTGAAGCTTTCTTT. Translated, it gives CASSAQAGVTEAFF.

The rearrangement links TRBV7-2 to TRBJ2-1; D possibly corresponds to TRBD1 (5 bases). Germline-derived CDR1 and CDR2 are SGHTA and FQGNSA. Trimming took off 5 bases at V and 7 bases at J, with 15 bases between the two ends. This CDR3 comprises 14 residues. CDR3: CASSRQGELNEQFF. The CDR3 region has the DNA TGTGCCAGCAGCCGGCAGGGTGAGTTAAATGAGCAGTTCTTC.

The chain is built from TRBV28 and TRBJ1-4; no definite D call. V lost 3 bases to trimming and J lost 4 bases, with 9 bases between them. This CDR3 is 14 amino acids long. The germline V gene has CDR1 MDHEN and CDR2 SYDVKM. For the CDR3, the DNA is TGTGCCAGCAGTTTGGAGGGTATTAATGAAAAACTGTTTTTT. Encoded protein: CASSLEGINEKLFF.

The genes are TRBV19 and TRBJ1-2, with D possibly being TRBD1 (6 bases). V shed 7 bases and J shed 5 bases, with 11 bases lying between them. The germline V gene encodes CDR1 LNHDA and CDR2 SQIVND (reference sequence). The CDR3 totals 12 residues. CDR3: CASKRQGYGYTF. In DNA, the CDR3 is TGTGCCAGTAAGAGGCAGGGGTATGGCTACACCTTC.

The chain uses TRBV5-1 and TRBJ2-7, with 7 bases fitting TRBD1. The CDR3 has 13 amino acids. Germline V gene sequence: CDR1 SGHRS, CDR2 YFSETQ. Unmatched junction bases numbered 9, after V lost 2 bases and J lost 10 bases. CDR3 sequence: CASSLNLGQRQYF. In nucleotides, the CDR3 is TGCGCCAGCAGCTTAAATCTGGGACAGAGACAGTACTTC. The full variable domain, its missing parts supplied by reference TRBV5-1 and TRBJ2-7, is KAGVTQTPRYLIKTRGQQVTLSCSPISGHRSVSWYQQTPGQGLQFLFEYFSETQRNKGNFPGRFSGRQFSNSRSEMNVSTLELGDSALYLCASSLNLGQRQYFGPGTRLTVT.

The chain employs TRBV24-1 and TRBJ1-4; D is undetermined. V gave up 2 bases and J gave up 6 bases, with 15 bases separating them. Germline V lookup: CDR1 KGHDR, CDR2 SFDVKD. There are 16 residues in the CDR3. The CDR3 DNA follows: TGTGCCACCAGTGATTCAAGTGGCAGGATCCATGAAAAACTGTTTTTT. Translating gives CATSDSSGRIHEKLFF.

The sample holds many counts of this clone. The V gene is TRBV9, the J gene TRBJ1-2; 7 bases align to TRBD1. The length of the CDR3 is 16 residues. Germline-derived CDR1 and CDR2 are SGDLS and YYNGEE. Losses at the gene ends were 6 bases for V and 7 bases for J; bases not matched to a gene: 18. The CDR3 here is CASTHGGAGGLGGYTF. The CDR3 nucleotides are TGTGCCAGCACCCACGGGGGGGCAGGGGGGCTAGGTGGCTACACCTTC.

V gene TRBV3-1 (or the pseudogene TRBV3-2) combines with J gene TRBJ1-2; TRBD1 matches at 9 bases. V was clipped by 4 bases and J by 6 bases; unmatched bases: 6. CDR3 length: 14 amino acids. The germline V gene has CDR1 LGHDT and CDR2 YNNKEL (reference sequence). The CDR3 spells CASSLGDRENGYTF. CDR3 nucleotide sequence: TGTGCCAGCAGCCTTGGGGACAGGGAGAATGGCTACACCTTC.

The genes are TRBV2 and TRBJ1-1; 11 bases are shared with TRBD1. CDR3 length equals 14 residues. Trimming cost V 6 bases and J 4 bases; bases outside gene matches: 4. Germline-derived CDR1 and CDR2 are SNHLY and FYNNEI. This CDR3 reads CASRGTGGSTEAFF. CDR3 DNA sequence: TGTGCCAGCAGGGGGACAGGGGGGAGCACTGAAGCTTTCTTT.

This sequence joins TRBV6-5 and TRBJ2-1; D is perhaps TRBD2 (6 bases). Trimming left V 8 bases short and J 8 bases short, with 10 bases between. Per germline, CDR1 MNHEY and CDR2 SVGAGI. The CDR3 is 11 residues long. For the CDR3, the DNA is TGTGCCAGCCGGAGGGTTGATGAGCAGTTCTTC. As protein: CASRRVDEQFF.

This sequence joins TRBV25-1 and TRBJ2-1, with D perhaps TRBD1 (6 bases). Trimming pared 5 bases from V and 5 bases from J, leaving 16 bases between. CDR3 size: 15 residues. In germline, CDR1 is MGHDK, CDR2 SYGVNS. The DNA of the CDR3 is TGTGCCAGCAGTCTATCCGGGACAAGGGACAATGAGCAGTTCTTC. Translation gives CASSLSGTRDNEQFF.

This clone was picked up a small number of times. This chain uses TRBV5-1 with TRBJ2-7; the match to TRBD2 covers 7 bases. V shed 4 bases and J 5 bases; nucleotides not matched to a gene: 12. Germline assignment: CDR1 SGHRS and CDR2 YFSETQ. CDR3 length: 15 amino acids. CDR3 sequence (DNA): TGCGCCAGCAGCCCCCGAGGGTCACGGGGGGACGAGCAGTACTTC. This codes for CASSPRGSRGDEQYF.

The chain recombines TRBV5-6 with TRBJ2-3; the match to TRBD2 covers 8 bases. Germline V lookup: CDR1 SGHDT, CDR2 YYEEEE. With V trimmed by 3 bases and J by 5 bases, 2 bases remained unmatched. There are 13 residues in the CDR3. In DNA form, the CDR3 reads TGTGCCAGCAGCTCGGGGGGGCTAGATACGCAGTATTTT. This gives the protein CASSSGGLDTQYF.

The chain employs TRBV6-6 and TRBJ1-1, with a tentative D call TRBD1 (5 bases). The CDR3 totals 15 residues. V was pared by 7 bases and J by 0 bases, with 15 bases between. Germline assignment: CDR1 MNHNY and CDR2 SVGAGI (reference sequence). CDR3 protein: CASMRRAAMNTEAFF. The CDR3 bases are TGTGCCAGCATGCGCAGGGCAGCGATGAACACTGAAGCTTTCTTT.

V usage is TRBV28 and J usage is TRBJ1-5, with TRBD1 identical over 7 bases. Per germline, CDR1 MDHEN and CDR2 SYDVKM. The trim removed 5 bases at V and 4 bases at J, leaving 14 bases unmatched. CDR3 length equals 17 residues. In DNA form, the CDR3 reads TGTGCCAGCAGTCATAACAGGGGTTACGGGGAGAATCAGCCCCAGCATTTT. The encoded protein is CASSHNRGYGENQPQHF.